This T cell receptor beta chain was captured by sequencing in a study of blood T cell repertoires in COVID-19. Study context: COVID-19 samples, acute and convalescent, were from the United States, Italy and Spain. T cells, B-cell-depleted T cells, or PBMCs supplied cDNA or gDNA.

In germline, CDR1 is DFQATT, CDR2 SNEGSKA (reference sequence). The trim removed 5 bases at V and 5 bases at J, leaving 2 bases unmatched. This CDR3 has 11 residues. Libraries were prepared by immunoSEQ multiplex PCR; TCRdb keeps only in-frame clonotypes and omits some of them. Found here are about 160,000 clones, under 85% of them singletons; the top ten hold approximately 12%. Sequencing used peripheral blood. The chain is built from TRBV20-1 and TRBJ1-1; TRBD1 matches 7 bases. This TCR came from a man between 65 and 80 years old who had recovered from COVID-19. The CDR3 DNA reads TGCAGTGCTCGACAGGGTACTGAAGCTTTCTTT. It encodes CSARQGTEAFF.